One and the same sample provided the 27 T cell receptor beta chains below, sequenced in a study of T cells in women clearing cervical HPV infection. Data came from immunoSEQ multiplex PCR; TCRdb stores just in-frame clones and leaves some out. The listing records 25,000 to 35,000 clones. The sample consisted of blood buffy coat. The source of these receptors is a woman aged 18 to 75 with a cervical HPV16 infection that either progressed to CIN3+ or cleared (not recorded which).

Of note for this clone: The CDR3 end is not reached by the read, which stops 3 residues before it; the germline J gene fills it in. This chain connects TRBV5-1 to TRBJ1-4; unclear D gene. CDR3 length: 14 residues. CDR1 is SGHRS, CDR2 YFSETQ, per germline. The CDR3 loop reads CASSLNPTHSPLFF. The DNA read from the CDR3 is TGCGCCAGCAGCTTGAACCCTACTCATTCACCA.

Notes on this clone: The DNA ends 3 residues before the CDR3 does, and the rest of the CDR3 is filled in from the germline J gene. The chain carries TRBV20-1 and TRBJ2-1; tentatively, D is TRBD1 (6 bases). The germline V gene encodes CDR1 DFQATT and CDR2 SNEGSKA (reference sequence). The V gene lost 2 bases and the J gene lost 8 bases, with 19 bases spanning the gap. The CDR3 sequence is 15 residues long. The CDR3 here is CSARNQGRVGDEQFF. The CDR3 DNA, read in part, is TGCAGTGCTAGAAATCAGGGGCGGGTCGGGGATGAG.

Comments on this clone: The CDR3 is cut off 3 residues early in the read; its end comes from the germline J gene. V usage is TRBV19 and J usage is TRBJ2-7, with TRBD1 as a possible D gene (6 bases). The V and J ends lost 8 bases and 0 bases respectively, with 11 bases between them. Germline V CDR1 and CDR2: LNHDA, SQIVND (reference sequence). The CDR3 loop spans 13 amino acids. The sequenced CDR3 bases are TGTGCCAGTTCCACAGGGCACTCCTACGAG. Translating it yields CASSTGHSYE. The whole CDR3 protein reads CASSTGHSYEQYF.

A remark on this clone: The read is 3 residues too short to cover the CDR3 end, so that end is filled in from the germline J gene. V gene TRBV18 combines with J gene TRBJ1-2, with D maybe TRBD1 (5 bases). The CDR3 has 14 residues. Germline assignment: CDR1 KGHSH and CDR2 LQKENI. This CDR3 is CASSPGLSSYDYTF. Incomplete CDR3 DNA: TGTGCCAGCTCACCGGGACTCAGCTCCTACGAC.

Worth noting for this clone: The read ends 3 residues before the CDR3 terminus; that terminus is restored from the germline J gene. V gene TRBV20-1 combines with J gene TRBJ2-1, with TRBD2 identical over 9 bases. The CDR3 runs to 13 residues. Trimming removed 5 bases from V and 6 bases from J; junction bases left unmatched: 5. From germline, CDR1 is DFQATT and CDR2 SNEGSKA (reference sequence). CDR3 bases read: TGCAGTGCTGGGGGACTAGCCATCAATGAG. It codes for CSAGGLAINE. In full, the CDR3 reads CSAGGLAINEQFF.

A note on this clone: Read data end 3 residues before the CDR3 end; the end is taken from the germline J gene. This chain joins TRBV5-5 and TRBJ2-1, with D uncertain. V was pared by 2 bases and J by 0 bases, with 9 bases between. Germline assignment: CDR1 SGHKS and CDR2 YYEKEE (reference sequence). This CDR3 comprises 15 residues. CDR3 bases read: TGTGCCAGCAGCTTCGCAGTGAGCTCCTACAATGAG. It yields the protein CASSFAVSSYNE. The CDR3, in full, reads CASSFAVSSYNEQFF.

Of note for this clone: The observed sequence ends 3 residues before the CDR3 terminus, with the missing tail filled in from the germline J gene. The V gene is TRBV7-3, the J gene TRBJ1-2; 8 bases agree with TRBD1. CDR3 size: 14 residues. CDR1 is SGHTA and CDR2 is FQGTGA in the germline V gene. The CDR3 DNA, read in part, is TGTGCCAGCAGCTTAAACCGGCAGGACAGGGAC. Protein: CASSLNRQDRD. The full CDR3 protein reads CASSLNRQDRDYTF.

As concerns this clone: The CDR3 extends 3 residues past the end of the read, so its final part is completed from the germline J gene. V and J are TRBV20-1 and TRBJ1-5; 8 bases are shared with TRBD1. The CDR3 runs 14 residues. Germline V gene data show CDR1 as DFQATT and CDR2 as SNEGSKA (reference sequence). The V and J ends lost 6 bases and 3 bases, in that order; junction bases with no gene match: 7. CDR3 amino acids: CSAFGQGPNQPQHF. The covered CDR3 bases are TGCAGTGCATTCGGACAGGGACCCAATCAGCCC.

Details on this clone: Sequencing ends 3 residues short of the CDR3 end; the germline J gene provides the rest. The chain has TRBV6-1 and TRBJ2-5; 8 bases are a match to TRBD2. CDR1 is MNHNS and CDR2 is SASEGT in the germline V gene. V dropped 2 bases and J dropped 4; count of bases not matched to a gene: 3. The CDR3 runs to 14 residues. Incomplete CDR3 DNA: TGTGCCAGCAGTGAAAGTCTAGCGGGAGAGACC. It yields the protein CASSESLAGET. The full CDR3 protein is CASSESLAGETQYF.

Details on this clone: The read finishes 3 residues shy of the CDR3 end, and the germline J gene is used to complete it. This chain links TRBV5-1 with TRBJ2-2, with 8 positions matching TRBD1. This CDR3 is 14 amino acids long. CDR1 is SGHRS, CDR2 YFSETQ, per germline. V lost 4 bases, J lost 4 bases, and 3 bases stayed unmatched. CDR3 DNA (partial): TGCGCCAGCAGCGCAGGACAGGGCACCGGGGAG. This codes for CASSAGQGTGE. The whole CDR3 reads CASSAGQGTGELFF. Using reference TRBV5-1 and TRBJ2-2 for the parts outside the CDR3, the full variable domain is KAGVTQTPRYLIKTRGQQVTLSCSPISGHRSVSWYQQTPGQGLQFLFEYFSETQRNKGNFPGRFSGRQFSNSRSEMNVSTLELGDSALYLCASSAGQGTGELFFGEGSRLTVL.

Concerning this clone itself: The sequence runs out 3 residues before the end of the CDR3; the remainder is reconstructed from the germline J gene. V usage is TRBV7-9 and J usage is TRBJ1-2; perhaps TRBD1 as D (6 bases). The CDR3 sequence is 11 residues long. V lost 4 bases and J 7 bases, leaving 7 bases between the germline ends. The V gene's germline CDR1 is SEHNR and CDR2 FQNEAQ (reference sequence). CDR3 in amino acids: CASSSGVGYTF. The sequenced part of the CDR3 DNA is TGTGCCAGCAGCTCAGGGGTTGGC.

Of note for this clone: The read is 3 residues too short to cover the CDR3 end, so that end is filled in from the germline J gene. The V and J genes are TRBV5-1 and TRBJ2-3; no firm D call. The CDR3 has 11 residues. The germline V gene has CDR1 SGHRS and CDR2 YFSETQ. The CDR3 here is CASAYQETQYF. The part of the CDR3 DNA that was read is TGCGCCAGCGCGTACCAAGAGACG.

Concerning this clone itself: The CDR3 goes on 3 residues after the read ends, and that part is filled in from the germline J gene. The chain combines TRBV5-4 with TRBJ2-3, with 11 bases matching TRBD2. CDR3 length: 16 residues. CDR1 and CDR2 (germline): SGHNT, YYREEE (reference sequence). The V segment lost 3 bases and the J segment 0 bases; nucleotides outside the gene matches: 3. Incomplete CDR3 DNA: TGTGCCAGCAGCTCAACTAGCGGGAGAAGCACAGATACG. Residues: CASSSTSGRSTDT. The entire CDR3 is CASSSTSGRSTDTQYF.

On this clone itself: The junction departs from germline at one end; a sequencing error may be responsible. CDR3 DNA, as far as it was read: TGTTCCAGCAGCCCGAGAACGGCCTACGAG. Protein: CSSSPRTAYE. The entire CDR3 is CSSSPRTAYEQYF. This chain links TRBV7-9 with TRBJ2-7; D unresolved. Read sequence stops 3 residues before the CDR3 end, and the germline J gene provides the missing end. The germline V gene encodes CDR1 SEHNR and CDR2 FQNEAQ (reference sequence). The CDR3 loop spans 13 amino acids.

As concerns this clone: The read comes to an end 3 residues before the CDR3 does, leaving the germline J gene to fill in the end. The J gene is TRBJ2-3, the V gene TRBV12-3 or TRBV12-4; tentatively, D is TRBD1 (5 bases). CDR3 length: 15 residues. CDR3 DNA, as far as it was read: TGTGCCAGCAGTTATACAAGCACAGGAAAAGAGACG. Protein sequence: CASSYTSTGKET. From start to end, the CDR3 is CASSYTSTGKETQYF.

On this clone: From the germline J gene comes the end of the CDR3, since the read stops 3 residues before it. The chain is built from TRBV30 and TRBJ2-5, with D perhaps TRBD1 (5 bases). Germline CDR1 GTSNPN, CDR2 SVGIG (reference sequence). Trimming pared 0 bases from V and 5 bases from J, leaving 7 bases between. The CDR3 extends over 12 amino acids. CDR3 in amino acids: CAWSVQEETQYF. CDR3 DNA, as far as it was read: TGTGCCTGGAGTGTACAGGAGGAGACC.

CDR3: CASSDAGGRVDTQYF. The DNA read from the CDR3 is TGTGCCAGCAGTGATGCGGGAGGTCGAGTGGATACG. The rearrangement joins TRBV25-1 to TRBJ2-3, with 8 nucleotides matching TRBD2. The CDR3 goes on 3 residues after the read ends, and that part is filled in from the germline J gene. Germline values: CDR1 MGHDK, CDR2 SYGVNS. J lost 6 bases, V lost 3 bases, and 8 bases had no gene match. This CDR3 is 15 amino acids long.

Remarks on this clone: The observed sequence ends 3 residues before the CDR3 terminus, with the missing tail filled in from the germline J gene. The chain uses TRBV2 and TRBJ1-4; D is uncertain. Deletions cut 6 bases from V and 5 bases from J, with 10 bases between. The CDR3 has 13 residues. The V gene's germline CDR1 is SNHLY and CDR2 FYNNEI. Incomplete CDR3 DNA: TGTGCCAGCAGGCAAAGAAGGAATGAAAAA. Encoded protein: CASRQRRNEK. The CDR3 in its entirety is CASRQRRNEKLFF. Complete variable domain (other parts from reference TRBV2 and TRBJ1-4): EPEVTQTPSHQVTQMGQEVILRCVPISNHLYFYWYRQILGQKVEFLVSFYNNEISEKSEIFDDQFSVERPDGSNFTLKIRSTKLEDSAMYFCASRQRRNEKLFFGSGTQLSVL.

This clone is called medium-sized based on its frequency. The read terminates 3 residues before the CDR3 end, so the remaining end is supplied by the germline J gene. V gene TRBV5-6 combines with J gene TRBJ2-1; no firm D call. Germline CDR1 and CDR2: SGHDT and YYEEEE. V was pared by 3 bases and J by 7 bases, with 8 bases between. There are 12 residues in the CDR3. The CDR3 bases that were read are TGTGCCAGCAGCTATGTGCGTAATGAG. Residues: CASSYVRNE. The whole CDR3 sequence reads CASSYVRNEQFF.

Worth noting for this clone: With the read ending 3 residues before the CDR3 end, the germline J gene is used to fill in that end. The chain is built from TRBV18 and TRBJ2-7, with 7 bases aligning to TRBD1. CDR3 size: 14 residues. The V gene's germline CDR1 is KGHSH and CDR2 LQKENI. Germline trimming cut 6 bases from V and 2 bases from J; bases unmatched to any gene: 7. The CDR3 is CASSSGTVAYEQYF. The sequenced part of the CDR3 DNA is TGTGCCAGCTCTTCCGGGACAGTCGCCTACGAG.

About this clone: The CDR3 goes on 3 residues after the read ends, and that part is filled in from the germline J gene. The chain recombines TRBV11-3 with TRBJ2-5; no reliable D call. V was trimmed by 2 bases and J by 7 bases, leaving 17 bases between them. This CDR3 contains 15 residues. Germline V lookup: CDR1 SGHNT, CDR2 YENEEA. The CDR3 here is CASSLSDSLFGTQYF. The covered CDR3 bases are TGTGCCAGCAGCTTAAGTGACTCGCTTTTTGGGACC. Looking up the rest from reference TRBV11-3 and TRBJ2-5 gives the full variable domain: EAGVVQSPRYKIIEKKQPVAFWCNPISGHNTLYWYLQNLGQGPELLIRYENEEAVDDSQLPKDRFSAERLKGVDSTLKIQPAELGDSAVYLCASSLSDSLFGTQYFGPGTRLLVL.

Details on this clone: The read gets to within 3 residues of the CDR3 end, and the germline J gene fills in the rest. This chain joins TRBV11-3 and TRBJ2-2; 8 positions match TRBD2. CDR3 length: 15 amino acids. Per germline, CDR1 SGHNT and CDR2 YENEEA. The V gene end was trimmed by 1 base and the J gene end by 7 bases; junction bases not matched to a gene: 5. The CDR3 sequence is CASSLGGLVHGELFF. The DNA read from the CDR3 is TGTGCCAGCAGCTTAGGGGGACTAGTCCACGGGGAG. Supplemented by reference TRBV11-3 and TRBJ2-2, the full variable domain reads EAGVVQSPRYKIIEKKQPVAFWCNPISGHNTLYWYLQNLGQGPELLIRYENEEAVDDSQLPKDRFSAERLKGVDSTLKIQPAELGDSAVYLCASSLGGLVHGELFFGEGSRLTVL.

Points on this clone: The read is 3 residues too short to cover the CDR3 end, so that end is filled in from the germline J gene. V is TRBV2 and J is TRBJ2-5, with TRBD2 as a possible D gene (5 bases). Per the germline V gene, CDR1 is SNHLY and CDR2 is FYNNEI. Trimming removed 1 base from V and 5 bases from J, with 14 bases in between. There are 15 residues in the CDR3. The sequenced part of the CDR3 DNA is TGTGCCAGCAGTGAAGTACGGCTAGCTGGGGAGACC. As protein: CASSEVRLAGET. The CDR3 as a whole reads CASSEVRLAGETQYF.

This clone is labeled medium-sized (0.01 to 0.1%) based on frequency. Read data end 3 residues before the CDR3 end; the end is taken from the germline J gene. The chain uses TRBV19 and TRBJ2-5, with D perhaps TRBD1 (5 bases). Deletions cut 5 bases from V and 0 bases from J, with 10 bases between. The germline V gene encodes CDR1 LNHDA and CDR2 SQIVND (reference sequence). This CDR3 contains 14 residues. CDR3 region: CASSFRRDQETQYF. The CDR3 DNA, read in part, is TGTGCCAGTAGTTTCCGCAGGGACCAAGAGACC.

About this clone itself: The read ends 3 residues before the CDR3 terminus; that terminus is restored from the germline J gene. The chain couples TRBV6-1 to TRBJ2-3, with a tentative D call TRBD2 (5 bases). From germline, CDR1 is MNHNS and CDR2 SASEGT. V was clipped by 3 bases and J by 3 bases, with 10 bases between them. The CDR3 is 14 residues long. The CDR3 sequence: CASSDAGGTDTQYF. The part of the CDR3 DNA that was read is TGTGCCAGCAGTGACGCGGGCGGAACAGATACG.

Concerning this clone: The CDR3 goes on 3 residues after the read ends, and that part is filled in from the germline J gene. J is TRBJ2-1 and V is TRBV30; 13 bases fit TRBD2. The ends lost 2 bases at V and 4 bases at J; junction bases unmatched: 5. From germline, CDR1 is GTSNPN and CDR2 SVGIG (reference sequence). The length of the CDR3 is 16 residues. Here the CDR3 reads CAWSKPGLAGYNEQFF. The covered CDR3 bases are TGTGCCTGGAGTAAGCCGGGACTAGCGGGATACAATGAG.

For this clone: The read terminates 3 residues ahead of where the CDR3 ends, so the germline J gene completes it. The chain combines TRBV11-2 with TRBJ1-4, with a possible D match to TRBD1 (5 bases). V lost 5 bases and J lost 2, with 12 bases in between. The CDR3 consists of 15 residues. Germline-derived CDR1 and CDR2 are SGHAT and FQNNGV. The sequenced part of the CDR3 DNA is TGTGCCAGCAGCCCGCCGGGACTGACTAATGAAAAA. It codes for CASSPPGLTNEK. The complete CDR3 reads CASSPPGLTNEKLFF.